The 12 T cell receptor beta chains below all came from one sample that was sequenced in a study of blood T cells in healthy people across ages. Primed by a sample-barcoded 5' primer and a J-beta primer mix, a second PCR proceeded for roughly 7 to 11 cycles. TCRdb re-called the 5' RACE reads with MiXCR, one entry per CDR3 protein. The sample holds 700,000 to 850,000 distinct CDR3 sequences, around 34% seen once. Sequencing was carried out using blood. These receptors came from a man between 18 and 29 years old in good health.

The V call is TRBV27, the J call TRBJ2-1; TRBD2 matches 8 bases. The CDR3 loop spans 15 amino acids. The germline V gene encodes CDR1 MNHEY and CDR2 SMNVEV (reference sequence). The V and J ends lost 3 bases and 3 bases, in that order; junction bases with no gene match: 4. CDR3 in amino acids: CASSFRGGNYNEQFF. CDR3 DNA sequence: TGTGCCAGCAGTTTCCGCGGGGGGAACTACAATGAGCAGTTCTTC.

To note about this clonotype: Possible read error: a much larger clone is one base away. This chain uses TRBV12-3 or TRBV12-4 with TRBJ2-3, with 11 bases fitting TRBD2. The CDR3 is made up of 14 amino acids. Trimming at V came to 5 bases and at J to 8 bases, leaving 6 bases not matched to a gene. The DNA for the CDR3 is TGTGCCAGCAGTGCGACTAGCGGGGCTGGTACGCAGTATTTT. Encoded protein: CASSATSGAGTQYF.

The chain carries TRBV9 and TRBJ2-5, with unresolved D. The CDR3 sequence is 13 residues long. The germline gives CDR1 SGDLS, CDR2 YYNGEE. Trimming cost V 4 bases and J 5 bases, with 12 bases left between them. The CDR3 sequence: CASSRSDGETQYF. DNA for the CDR3: TGTGCCAGCAGCCGATCGGACGGGGAGACCCAGTACTTC.

The J gene is TRBJ2-5, the V gene TRBV27; D is ambiguous. Germline V gene data show CDR1 as MNHEY and CDR2 as SMNVEV (reference sequence). The CDR3 spans 13 residues. V was shortened by 8 bases and J by 2 bases, with 12 bases between the two germline ends. CDR3 in DNA: TGTGCCAGCCGACCGGGTATACAAGAGACCCAGTACTTC. Its translation is CASRPGIQETQYF.

With respect to this clonotype: Relative to the germline gene, one junction end is altered; a read error may explain this. The rearrangement links TRBV4-3 to TRBJ2-1; D ambiguous. Germline V gene data show CDR1 as LGHNA and CDR2 as YSLEER. The CDR3 spans 13 residues. Here the CDR3 reads CANSSHDYSGQFF. DNA for the CDR3: TGCGCCAACAGCTCACACGATTATAGTGGGCAGTTCTTC.

This clonotype was observed once. This chain connects TRBV25-1 to TRBJ1-3; D perhaps matches TRBD1 (5 bases). Germline V gene lookup returns CDR1 MGHDK and CDR2 SYGVNS. The CDR3 is 16 residues long. V lost 1 base, J lost 6 bases, and 16 bases lay in between. The CDR3 nucleotides are TGTGCCAGCAGTGAATCAAGGACCCCGGGGGAAAACACCATATATTTT. Translated, it gives CASSESRTPGENTIYF.

V is TRBV2 and J is TRBJ2-5; D not resolved. CDR3 length equals 12 residues. V was cut by 3 bases and J by 5 bases, with 7 bases left in between. CDR1 is SNHLY and CDR2 is FYNNEI in the germline V gene. For the CDR3, the DNA is TGTGCCAGCAGTGATAGCCCTGAGACCCAGTACTTC. Its translation is CASSDSPETQYF.

The chain uses TRBV7-2 and TRBJ2-5; TRBD2 matches at 8 bases. This CDR3 has 16 amino acids. Per the germline V gene, CDR1 is SGHTA and CDR2 is FQGNSA. The J segment lost 4 bases and the V segment lost 5 bases, leaving 12 bases of the junction unmatched. The CDR3 nucleotides are TGTGCCAGCAGCATCCCCTCGGGGGGGATGCGAGAGACCCAGTACTTC. Protein: CASSIPSGGMRETQYF.

This clonotype has more than one count but fewer than ten. The rearrangement joins TRBV19 to TRBJ2-4; possibly TRBD1 for D (5 bases). Trimming pared 9 bases from V and 0 bases from J, leaving 12 bases between. In germline, CDR1 is LNHDA, CDR2 SQIVND (reference sequence). This CDR3 spans 14 amino acids. CDR3 coding DNA: TGTGCCAGCCGACAGAACATAGCCAAAAACATTCAGTACTTC. Translation: CASRQNIAKNIQYF.

This clonotype was recorded at least ten times. The gene calls are TRBV20-1 and TRBJ2-3; no clear D. Germline V lookup: CDR1 DFQATT, CDR2 SNEGSKA (reference sequence). This CDR3 has 14 amino acids. V lost 0 bases and J lost 1, with 8 bases in between. Here the CDR3 reads CSARDGLRTDTQYF. CDR3 nucleotide sequence: TGCAGTGCTAGAGATGGGCTTCGCACAGATACGCAGTATTTT.

This clonotype was seen only a few times. This rearrangement joins TRBV5-1 to TRBJ1-4; tentatively, D is TRBD1 (6 bases). Germline V lookup: CDR1 SGHRS, CDR2 YFSETQ. Trimming stripped 6 bases from V and 8 bases from J, with 17 bases between. CDR3 length: 14 amino acids. The CDR3 sequence: CASKIDRLGEKLFF. The CDR3 coding sequence is TGCGCCAGCAAGATAGACAGGCTCGGGGAAAAACTGTTTTTT. Full variable domain (rest looked up from reference TRBV5-1 and TRBJ1-4): KAGVTQTPRYLIKTRGQQVTLSCSPISGHRSVSWYQQTPGQGLQFLFEYFSETQRNKGNFPGRFSGRQFSNSRSEMNVSTLELGDSALYLCASKIDRLGEKLFFGSGTQLSVL.

This clonotype was seen only a few times. The chain carries TRBV6-2 or TRBV6-3 and TRBJ2-1; 8 bases align to TRBD1. V shed 2 bases, J shed 5 bases, and the junction held 5 bases outside the gene matches. Germline V CDR1 and CDR2: MNHEY, SVGEGT. CDR3 length: 15 residues. CDR3: CASSYVDRANNEQFF. For the CDR3, the DNA is TGTGCCAGCAGTTACGTGGACAGGGCTAACAATGAGCAGTTCTTC.